The 11 T cell receptor beta chains below come from one sample, sequenced in a study of blood T cells in healthy people across ages. Primed by a sample-barcoded 5' primer and a J-beta primer mix, a second PCR proceeded for roughly 6 to 12 cycles. MiXCR, applied by TCRdb to the 5' RACE reads, yields one record per CDR3 protein. Here the sample spans approximately 800,000 distinct CDR3 sequences, about 48% being singletons. The specimen sequenced was blood. These receptors came from a man older than 75 in good health.

A few counts support this clonotype. In nucleotides, the CDR3 is TGTGCCAGCAGCCAAGATGGGCCCAGCGGGGACCCCATCGAGCAGTACTTC. Its protein product is CASSQDGPSGDPIEQYF. The chain has TRBV4-2 and TRBJ2-7; TRBD2 matches at 7 bases. The germline V gene encodes CDR1 LGHNA and CDR2 YNFKEQ. The CDR3 has 17 residues. The junction had 14 bases not matched to a gene; V was cut back by 0 bases and J by 6 bases.

This clonotype came up a few times. This chain links TRBV4-2 with TRBJ2-5; no clear D. Germline CDR1 and CDR2: LGHNA and YNFKEQ. The CDR3 is 13 amino acids. Trimming took off 4 bases at V and 5 bases at J, with 11 bases between the two ends. In DNA form, the CDR3 reads TGTGCCAGCAGCCCCCTGTCCGGTGAGACCCAGTACTTC. Residues: CASSPLSGETQYF.

The chain has TRBV29-1 and TRBJ1-2; D perhaps matches TRBD1 (6 bases). Germline loops: CDR1 SQVTM, CDR2 ANQGSEA. Deletions cut 3 bases from V and 7 bases from J, with 30 bases between. The CDR3 has 18 residues. CDR3 sequence (DNA): TGCAGCGTTGATACGGTTGTGTCAGCTGGGGGGCGTTTTGGTGGCTACACCTTC. Amino acids: CSVDTVVSAGGRFGGYTF.

This clonotype was picked up a small number of times. The chain links TRBV4-2 to TRBJ1-4; 7 nucleotides line up with TRBD1. Trimming cost V 2 bases and J 5 bases; bases outside gene matches: 8. This CDR3 has 16 residues. CDR1 is LGHNA and CDR2 is YNFKEQ in the germline V gene. The CDR3 sequence: CASSQPTGARNEKLFF. The DNA for the CDR3 is TGTGCCAGCAGCCAACCAACAGGGGCGAGAAATGAAAAACTGTTTTTT.

This chain uses TRBV2 with TRBJ1-1; perhaps TRBD1 as D (5 bases). Germline values: CDR1 SNHLY, CDR2 FYNNEI. The CDR3 has 17 amino acids. Between the trimmed V and J ends, which lost 11 bases and 0 bases, there was a span of 25 bases. The DNA for the CDR3 is TGTGCCGACCAGGGTAAGACGGGGACCACCATGAACACTGAAGCTTTCTTT. It yields the protein CADQGKTGTTMNTEAFF.

The CDR3 is CASSSETTPFTYEQYF. DNA for the CDR3: TGTGCCAGCAGTTCGGAAACCACTCCTTTCACCTACGAGCAGTACTTC. The V gene is TRBV6-5, the J gene TRBJ2-7, with unresolved D. Deletions cut 4 bases from V and 2 bases from J, with 18 bases between. The CDR3 sequence is 16 residues long. Germline values: CDR1 MNHEY, CDR2 SVGAGI.

The V call is TRBV20-1, the J call TRBJ2-7, with 8 bases lining up with TRBD1. The CDR3 is 15 residues long. The trim removed 1 base at V and 2 bases at J, leaving 7 bases unmatched. The germline gives CDR1 DFQATT, CDR2 SNEGSKA (reference sequence). The CDR3 spells CSARASRQGPYEQYF. The CDR3, as DNA: TGCAGTGCTAGAGCCTCAAGACAGGGGCCCTACGAGCAGTACTTC.

This clonotype was detected many times. The J gene is TRBJ2-5, the V gene TRBV20-1; 11 bases fit TRBD2. The germline V gene encodes CDR1 DFQATT and CDR2 SNEGSKA (reference sequence). V lost 4 bases and J lost 11; bases outside the gene matches: 15. This CDR3 region has 15 residues. The CDR3 region has the DNA TGCAGTGCTAAGGGAGGGGGACTAGCGGTCCCCGGGCAGTACTTC. Its protein product is CSAKGGGLAVPGQYF.

This clonotype has more than one count but fewer than ten. The chain's CDR3 is CSAREGTGGTEAFF. CDR3 sequence (DNA): TGCAGTGCTAGAGAAGGGACAGGGGGCACTGAAGCTTTCTTT. V and J are TRBV20-1 and TRBJ1-1, with 11 bases that match TRBD1. This CDR3 has 14 amino acids. The V and J ends lost 0 bases and 4 bases, in that order; junction bases with no gene match: 1. Germline CDR1 and CDR2: DFQATT and SNEGSKA (reference sequence).

This clonotype was detected a few times. The chain couples TRBV5-1 to TRBJ2-7; D ambiguous. The CDR3 is 15 residues long. V shed 4 bases and J shed 0 bases, with 14 bases lying between them. Germline CDR1 SGHRS, CDR2 YFSETQ. The DNA of the CDR3 is TGCGCCAGCAGCGTGATAGAAAGAGGCTCCTACGAGCAGTACTTC. Its protein product is CASSVIERGSYEQYF.

The V gene is TRBV6-5, the J gene TRBJ2-5; TRBD2 matches at 12 bases. V was pared by 2 bases and J by 11 bases, with 12 bases of the junction left unmatched. Germline-derived CDR1 and CDR2 are MNHEY and SVGAGI. CDR3 size: 16 residues. The CDR3 sequence is CASSYRTSGDWDEQYF. DNA for the CDR3: TGTGCCAGCAGTTACCGGACTAGCGGGGACTGGGATGAGCAGTACTTC.